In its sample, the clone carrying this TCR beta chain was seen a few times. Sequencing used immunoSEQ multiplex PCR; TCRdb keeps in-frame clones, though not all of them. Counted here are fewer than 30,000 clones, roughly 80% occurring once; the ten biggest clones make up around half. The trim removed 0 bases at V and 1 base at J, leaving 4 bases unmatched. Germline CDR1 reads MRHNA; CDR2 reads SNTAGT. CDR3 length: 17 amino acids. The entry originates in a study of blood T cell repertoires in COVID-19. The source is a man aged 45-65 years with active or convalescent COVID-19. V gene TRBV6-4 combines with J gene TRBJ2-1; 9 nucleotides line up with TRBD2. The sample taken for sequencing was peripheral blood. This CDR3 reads CASSDSEAGGSYNEQFF. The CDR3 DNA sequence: TGTGCCAGCAGTGACTCCGAAGCGGGAGGTTCCTACAATGAGCAGTTCTTC.